The 30 T cell receptor beta chains in this list originate from one sample, sequenced in a study of T cell responses to AZD1222 COVID-19 vaccine (dated by TCRdb to the early 2020s). The protocol used for the library was the immunoSEQ multiplex PCR assay. TCRdb mirrors the immuneACCESS table, restricted to in-frame sequences. Some clones are absent from its copies; in checked studies, under half trace to an unresolved V gene, and the reason for the others is unknown. Across this sample there are more than 95,000 clones, with 85% seen only once. The top ten constitute approximately 4.7% of the sample. The time point label of this sample denotes: about 28 days (+/-7) after the second vaccine dose. The specimen was peripheral blood, collected 28 days after the second AZD1222 dose. The receptors stem from an adult who received the AZD1222 COVID-19 vaccine.

The rearrangement uses TRBV6-2 or TRBV6-3 and TRBJ1-5; D remains unclear. Trimming took 2 bases from V and 0 from J, leaving 5 bases between them. Germline values: CDR1 MNHEY, CDR2 SVGEGT. CDR3 length equals 14 residues. In DNA, the CDR3 is TGTGCCAGCAGTTACCATTCTAGCAATCAGCCCCAGCATTTT. This codes for CASSYHSSNQPQHF.

The rearrangement uses TRBV28 and TRBJ1-2; a weak D match, TRBD1 (5 bases). V was shortened by 8 bases and J by 7 bases, with 26 bases between the two germline ends. The length of the CDR3 is 16 residues. Germline loops: CDR1 MDHEN, CDR2 SYDVKM. Here the CDR3 DNA reads TGTGCCAGCGGCACACTCAGGGAGGATCCCGGGGGTGGCTACACCTTC. Translation gives CASGTLREDPGGGYTF.

This chain joins TRBV2 and TRBJ1-6; D possibly corresponds to TRBD1 (6 bases). Germline CDR1 reads SNHLY; CDR2 reads FYNNEI. The CDR3 has 14 amino acids. Trimming removed 4 bases at V and 6 bases at J, with 10 bases between. CDR3 in amino acids: CASSVPGVNSPLHF. CDR3 nucleotides: TGTGCCAGCAGTGTCCCAGGGGTTAATTCACCCCTCCACTTT.

This sequence joins TRBV4-3 and TRBJ1-1, with D unclear. The CDR3 is 13 residues long. Trimming left V 0 bases short and J 4 bases short, with 6 bases between. The V gene's germline CDR1 is LGHNA and CDR2 YSLEER. The CDR3 sequence is CASSQDRITEAFF. The CDR3 DNA follows: TGCGCCAGCAGCCAAGATAGGATCACTGAAGCTTTCTTT.

This sequence joins TRBV10-2 and TRBJ2-5, with a weak D call TRBD1 (6 bases). This CDR3 comprises 15 residues. Germline CDR1 WSHSY, CDR2 SAAADI. The germline V and J ends were trimmed by 6 bases and 3 bases, with 17 bases remaining between them. Here the CDR3 DNA reads TGCGCCAGCAGACAGGGCCCACTGCCCGAAGAGACCCAGTACTTC. Its protein product is CASRQGPLPEETQYF.

Comment on this clone: Other DNA sequences in this sample translate to the same CDR3. J is TRBJ2-1 and V is TRBV7-6; the D is unclear. The CDR3 is made up of 12 amino acids. From germline, CDR1 is SGHVS and CDR2 FNYEAQ. Deletions cut 2 bases from V and 7 bases from J, with 6 bases between. CDR3 DNA: TGTGCCAGCAGCTTAAAAGGTAATGAGCAGTTCTTC. Translating it yields CASSLKGNEQFF.

The chain employs TRBV19 and TRBJ1-5; D is uncertain. The CDR3 consists of 18 residues. Per germline, CDR1 LNHDA and CDR2 SQIVND (reference sequence). V was clipped by 3 bases and J by 2 bases, with 20 bases between them. The CDR3 DNA reads as TGTGCCAGTAGTATCCCGCAATCCTACCCTAGGGGCAATCAGCCCCAGCATTTT. Residues: CASSIPQSYPRGNQPQHF.

The chain couples TRBV21-1 to TRBJ2-4; the table gives TRBD1 as D, unverified against the DNA. TRBV21-1 is flagged as a pseudogene. The CDR3 consists of 18 residues. CDR3 amino acids: CASSKERGPDGAKNIQYF. DNA for the CDR3: TGTGCCAGCAGCAAAGAGAGGGGGCCGGACGGGGCCAAAAACATTCAGTACTTC.

This clone was observed a handful of times. CDR3 nucleotide sequence: TGTGCCAGCAGCGTTGGAGGTCCTAGGTACGAGCAGTACTTC. The encoded protein is CASSVGGPRYEQYF. The chain carries TRBV2 and TRBJ2-7; TRBD2 is a possible D gene (5 bases). This CDR3 contains 14 residues. Trimming took 6 bases from V and 4 from J, leaving 16 bases between them. Germline V gene sequence: CDR1 SNHLY, CDR2 FYNNEI.

The rearrangement links TRBV6-5 to TRBJ2-3; TRBD2 is a possible D gene (6 bases). The germline V gene has CDR1 MNHEY and CDR2 SVGAGI. Trimming removed 2 bases from V and 6 bases from J, with 12 bases in between. There are 14 residues in the CDR3. This chain's CDR3 is CASSYRLGRDTQYF. The CDR3 DNA is TGTGCCAGCAGTTACCGTCTGGGGAGGGATACGCAGTATTTT.

The CDR3 sequence is CAIKAGTGTDTQYF. Here the CDR3 DNA reads TGTGCCATCAAAGCAGGGACCGGCACAGATACGCAGTATTTT. The gene calls are TRBV10-3 and TRBJ2-3; either TRBD1 or TRBD2 may supply D (5 bases each). CDR1 is ENHRY and CDR2 is SYGVKD in the germline V gene. This CDR3 comprises 14 residues. Between the trimmed V and J ends, which lost 7 bases and 1 base, there was a span of 12 bases.

The rearrangement links TRBV6-5 to TRBJ1-1; D is uncertain. Looked up from germline, CDR1 is MNHEY and CDR2 is SVGAGI. This CDR3 has 15 amino acids. Trimming took 2 bases from V and 0 from J, leaving 10 bases between them. CDR3: CASSYQVIMNTEAFF. CDR3 coding DNA: TGTGCCAGCAGTTACCAGGTTATAATGAACACTGAAGCTTTCTTT.

The chain is built from TRBV7-9 and TRBJ2-1, with TRBD2 matching over 9 bases. The V gene end was trimmed by 0 bases and the J gene end by 8 bases; junction bases not matched to a gene: 5. Germline CDR1 and CDR2: SEHNR and FQNEAQ (reference sequence). CDR3 length equals 15 residues. This CDR3 reads CASSLAELAGDEQFF. The CDR3 DNA reads TGTGCCAGCAGCTTAGCGGAATTAGCGGGGGATGAGCAGTTCTTC.

The chain joins TRBV10-1 to TRBJ1-3; 9 nucleotides match TRBD1. The CDR3 consists of 16 residues. Germline CDR1 and CDR2: WNHNN and SYGVQD (reference sequence). V lost 5 bases and J lost 0; bases outside the gene matches: 5. In DNA form, the CDR3 reads TGCGCCAGCAGTCCAGGACAGGGGTACTCTGGAAACACCATATATTTT. Protein: CASSPGQGYSGNTIYF.

The rearrangement links TRBV7-2 to TRBJ2-7; 10 bases line up with TRBD1. The CDR3 sequence is 13 residues long. The germline V gene has CDR1 SGHTA and CDR2 FQGNSA. Trimming cost V 6 bases and J 7 bases; bases outside gene matches: 6. The CDR3 DNA follows: TGTGCCAGCAGACCGACAGGGGGCGGGGAGCAGTACTTC. As protein: CASRPTGGGEQYF.

The chain couples TRBV19 to TRBJ1-5; no firm D call. The CDR3 runs to 15 residues. Germline values: CDR1 LNHDA, CDR2 SQIVND (reference sequence). CDR3 amino acids: CVRFRAPRHNQPQHF. Written as DNA, the CDR3 is TGTGTCCGGTTCCGGGCCCCGCGCCACAATCAGCCCCAGCATTTT.

This clone occurred once. This chain uses TRBV28 with TRBJ1-1, with 8 bases matching TRBD1. CDR1 is MDHEN and CDR2 is SYDVKM in the germline V gene. The CDR3 has 11 amino acids. V dropped 10 bases and J dropped 11; count of bases not matched to a gene: 9. Here the CDR3 reads CATGTGPFAFF. The CDR3 DNA follows: TGTGCCACCGGGACAGGCCCCTTTGCTTTCTTT.

The V gene is TRBV12-2, the J gene TRBJ2-5. TRBV12-2 is an annotated pseudogene. The CDR3 spans 15 residues. CDR3 sequence: CASRLGQPNQETQYF. CDR3 bases: TGTGCAAGTCGCTTAGGGCAGCCGAACCAAGAGACCCAGTACTTC.

As DNA, the CDR3 is TGCGCCAGCAGTGTGGAAGAGACTGGGCCCCAGCATTTT. Protein: CASSVEETGPQHF. The gene calls are TRBV10-1 and TRBJ1-5; D not resolved. Germline V CDR1 and CDR2: WNHNN, SYGVQD (reference sequence). V was pared by 4 bases and J by 9 bases, with 13 bases between. CDR3 length equals 13 residues.

This clone was recorded once. The chain joins TRBV6-2 or TRBV6-3 to TRBJ2-1; D is ambiguous. Germline CDR1 MNHEY, CDR2 SVGEGT. Between the trimmed V and J ends, which lost 6 bases and 5 bases, there was a span of 8 bases. This CDR3 region has 12 residues. DNA of the CDR3: TGTGCCAGCAGCCTGGGCGACAATGAGCAGTTCTTC. Translated, it gives CASSLGDNEQFF.

The chain links TRBV5-4 to TRBJ2-3; tentative D call: TRBD2 (7 bases). Per the germline V gene, CDR1 is SGHNT and CDR2 is YYREEE (reference sequence). The V end was cut by 4 bases, the J end by 1 base, with 16 bases between. The CDR3 covers 16 residues. This CDR3 is CASSPDGGRGTDTQYF. In DNA, the CDR3 is TGTGCCAGCAGCCCAGACGGGGGGCGAGGCACAGATACGCAGTATTTT.

This clone was counted only a few times. The rearrangement uses TRBV6-6 and TRBJ2-3; the D call may be TRBD1 or TRBD2 (5 bases each). The CDR3 is 14 amino acids. Trimming took off 0 bases at V and 3 bases at J, with 7 bases between the two ends. CDR1 is MNHNY, CDR2 SVGAGI, per germline (reference sequence). CDR3: CASSYSGETDTQYF. The CDR3 coding sequence is TGTGCCAGCAGTTACTCGGGGGAGACAGATACGCAGTATTTT.

This sequence joins TRBV2 and TRBJ1-2; possibly TRBD1 for D (6 bases). V lost 8 bases and J 0 bases, leaving 16 bases between the germline ends. The CDR3 contains 15 residues. In germline, CDR1 is SNHLY, CDR2 FYNNEI. CDR3 sequence: CASPGRGPTNYGYTF. CDR3 DNA: TGTGCCAGCCCCGGTCGGGGGCCTACTAACTATGGCTACACCTTC.

J is TRBJ1-2 and V is TRBV6-5, with 9 bases lining up with TRBD1. The trim removed 4 bases at V and 6 bases at J, leaving 3 bases unmatched. CDR1 is MNHEY, CDR2 SVGAGI, per germline. CDR3 size: 13 residues. The CDR3 loop is CASSLRQGDGYTF. CDR3 nucleotide sequence: TGTGCCAGCAGTTTAAGACAGGGGGATGGCTACACCTTC.

The chain links TRBV29-1 to TRBJ2-7, with TRBD2 matching over 8 bases. Germline-derived CDR1 and CDR2 are SQVTM and ANQGSEA. J lost 0 bases, V lost 0 bases, and 10 bases had no gene match. This CDR3 spans 17 amino acids. CDR3 in amino acids: CSVEDEERGSSSYEQYF. The CDR3 region has the DNA TGCAGCGTTGAAGATGAGGAGCGGGGGTCGAGCTCCTACGAGCAGTACTTC.

The chain joins TRBV4-2 to TRBJ2-5; D is undetermined. With 1 base removed from V and 2 bases from J, the gap between germline ends came to 11 bases. The CDR3 extends over 15 amino acids. Germline CDR1 reads LGHNA; CDR2 reads YNFKEQ. The CDR3 DNA is TGTGCCAGCAGCCAAGGGTATTCCTCACAAGAGACCCAGTACTTC. Encoded protein: CASSQGYSSQETQYF.

This clone was seen a handful of times. The chain uses TRBV30 and TRBJ1-5; 10 nucleotides line up with TRBD1. This CDR3 has 12 residues. V shed 7 bases, J shed 6 bases, and the junction held 3 bases outside the gene matches. The germline CDR1 and CDR2 sequences are GTSNPN and SVGIG (reference sequence). The CDR3 nucleotides read TGTGCCTCCCGGGACAGGGGTCAGCCCCAGCATTTT. Its translation is CASRDRGQPQHF.

The rearrangement joins TRBV5-1 to TRBJ2-3; D is ambiguous. The CDR3 contains 14 residues. Germline V gene data show CDR1 as SGHRS and CDR2 as YFSETQ. Trimming removed 0 bases from V and 6 bases from J, with 11 bases in between. The CDR3 DNA sequence: TGCGCCAGCAGCTTGGGGGTCTTGGGGGATACGCAGTATTTT. Its translation: CASSLGVLGDTQYF.

This clone has a single count. The V call is TRBV7-9, the J call TRBJ1-4, with 9 bases lining up with TRBD1. The ends lost 6 bases at V and 8 bases at J; junction bases unmatched: 10. The CDR3 is made up of 15 amino acids. Germline values: CDR1 SEHNR, CDR2 FQNEAQ (reference sequence). The CDR3 sequence: CASRPGTGGSEKLFF. The CDR3 nucleotides are TGTGCCAGCAGGCCGGGTACAGGGGGCAGCGAAAAACTGTTTTTT.

V is TRBV6-5 and J is TRBJ2-1; 9 bases align to TRBD1. This CDR3 region has 15 residues. V dropped 6 bases and J dropped 6; count of bases not matched to a gene: 9. Germline CDR1 and CDR2: MNHEY and SVGAGI. Here the CDR3 reads CASRESGTGTNEQFF. For the CDR3, the DNA is TGTGCCAGCAGGGAGTCCGGGACAGGGACCAATGAGCAGTTCTTC.